This TCR beta chain was identified in a study of CD8 T cells in Susac syndrome. With random hexamers, reverse transcription was performed on 0.5 to 1 ug of RNA. The amplification used immunoSEQ multiplex PCR on TCR beta CDR3; it spanned 54 Vbeta and 13 Jbeta. TCRdb called the immunoSEQ multiplex PCR reads again in MiXCR, with one record for every CDR3 protein. The sample yields around 180,000 distinct CDR3 sequences, approximately 95% seen once. CDR1 is SGHAT, CDR2 FQNNGV, per germline. The CDR3 runs to 14 residues. Trimming stripped 1 base from V and 2 bases from J, with 6 bases between. While CD8+ and CD4+ T cells were isolated negatively, TEMRA cells were enriched by FACS.

This receptor was identified in a human donor with multiple sclerosis. The sequenced material came from CD4+ T cells from PBMCs. This chain connects TRBV11-2 to TRBJ2-1, with D unclear. Here the CDR3 DNA reads TGTGCCAGCAGCTTAGGGGCCACCTACAATGAGCAGTTCTTC. Translating it yields CASSLGATYNEQFF.